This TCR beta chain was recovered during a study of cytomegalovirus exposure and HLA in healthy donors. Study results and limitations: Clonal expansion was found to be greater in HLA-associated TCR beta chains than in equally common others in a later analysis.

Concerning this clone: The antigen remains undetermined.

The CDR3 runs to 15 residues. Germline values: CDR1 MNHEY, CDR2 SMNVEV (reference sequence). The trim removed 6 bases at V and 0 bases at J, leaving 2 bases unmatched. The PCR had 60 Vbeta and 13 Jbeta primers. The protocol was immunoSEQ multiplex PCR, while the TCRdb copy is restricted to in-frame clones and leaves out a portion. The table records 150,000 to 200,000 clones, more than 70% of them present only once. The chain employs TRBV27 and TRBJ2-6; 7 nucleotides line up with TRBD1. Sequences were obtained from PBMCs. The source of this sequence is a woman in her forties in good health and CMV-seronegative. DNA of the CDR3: TGTGCCAGCAGCCGGACAGGCTCTGGGGCCAACGTCCTGACTTTC. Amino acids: CASSRTGSGANVLTF.